Below, 27 T cell receptor beta chains from the same sample are listed, as sequenced in a study of OX40 agonist ivuxolimab in advanced cancers. Repertoires were generated with immunoSEQ multiplex PCR, while TCRdb's copy carries only in-frame clones and drops some. The sample includes 40,000 or so clones, around four fifths seen only once; the top ten take less than 25%. The sample in question was CD4+ or CD8+ T cells sorted from blood, obtained in a trial of the OX40 agonist ivuxolimab. These receptors all stem from an adult with an advanced solid tumor such as melanoma, head and neck, liver or kidney cancer.

The CDR3 sequence: CASSLDWVTHTEAFF. Written as DNA, the CDR3 is TGTGCCAGCAGCTTAGATTGGGTAACCCACACTGAAGCTTTCTTT. V is TRBV11-2 and J is TRBJ1-1; the D is unclear. Trimming pared 0 bases from V and 3 bases from J, leaving 11 bases between. This CDR3 is 15 amino acids long. Germline values: CDR1 SGHAT, CDR2 FQNNGV.

The chain combines TRBV10-3 with TRBJ2-5; the D gene could be TRBD1 or TRBD2 (5 bases each). The J call is in doubt because the DNA end fits TRBJ2-7 better. This CDR3 spans 16 amino acids. Germline lookup yields CDR1 ENHRY and CDR2 SYGVKD. The CDR3: CAISESGASTAHEQYF. As DNA, the CDR3 is TGTGCCATCAGTGAGTCTGGGGCTAGCACCGCCCACGAGCAGTACTTC.

J is TRBJ1-4 and V is TRBV7-9; TRBD1 matches 8 bases. Germline V CDR1 and CDR2: SEHNR, FQNEAQ (reference sequence). Trimming at V came to 4 bases and at J to 7 bases, leaving 8 bases not matched to a gene. The CDR3 is 15 residues long. The CDR3 is CASSSLGQGREKLFF. Here the CDR3 DNA reads TGTGCCAGCAGCTCTCTAGGACAGGGACGTGAAAAACTGTTTTTT.

The gene calls are TRBV5-1 and TRBJ1-1; 7 nucleotides line up with TRBD1. Trimming at V came to 5 bases and at J to 6 bases, leaving 4 bases not matched to a gene. The CDR3 loop spans 12 amino acids. Looked up from germline, CDR1 is SGHRS and CDR2 is YFSETQ. This CDR3 is CASSPDRSEAFF. CDR3 nucleotides: TGCGCCAGCAGTCCGGACAGGTCTGAAGCTTTCTTT.

The rearrangement links TRBV30 to TRBJ2-1; D call uncertain. CDR1 is GTSNPN, CDR2 SVGIG, per germline (reference sequence). Trimming cost V 0 bases and J 12 bases, with 12 bases left between them. This CDR3 has 12 residues. The CDR3 bases are TGTGCCTGGAGTGTTCGGGTGGGATGGCAGTTCTTC. The encoded protein is CAWSVRVGWQFF. The full variable domain, its missing parts supplied by reference TRBV30 and TRBJ2-1, is SQTIHQWPATLVQPVGSPLSLECTVEGTSNPNLYWYRQAAGRGLQLLFYSVGIGQISSEVPQNLSASRPQDRQFILSSKKLLLSDSGFYLCAWSVRVGWQFFGPGTRLTVL.

This chain uses TRBV6-1 with TRBJ1-2; 10 bases align to TRBD1. The V gene's germline CDR1 is MNHNS and CDR2 SASEGT. This CDR3 region has 16 residues. The V segment lost 0 bases and the J segment 6 bases; nucleotides outside the gene matches: 7. For the CDR3, the DNA is TGTGCCAGCAGTGAAGCTCGGACAGGGGGTAGCCATGGCTACACCTTC. Translated: CASSEARTGGSHGYTF.

The V gene is TRBV2, the J gene TRBJ2-3; perhaps TRBD1 as D (5 bases). Trimming stripped 6 bases from V and 2 bases from J, with 9 bases between. The germline V gene encodes CDR1 SNHLY and CDR2 FYNNEI. This CDR3 has 13 amino acids. CDR3 DNA: TGTGCCAGCAGGGCAGGGATCACAGATACGCAGTATTTT. Its protein is CASRAGITDTQYF.

The V call is TRBV9, the J call TRBJ1-3; no definite D call. Trimming shortened V by 0 bases and J by 7 bases, and 14 bases separated the two germline ends. Germline V gene data show CDR1 as SGDLS and CDR2 as YYNGEE. The CDR3 consists of 15 residues. CDR3 loop: CASSVGGAGRNTIYF. In DNA, the CDR3 is TGTGCCAGCAGCGTAGGGGGAGCGGGCCGGAACACCATATATTTT.

The chain joins TRBV4-3 to TRBJ1-2, with 8 bases that match TRBD1. Germline lookup yields CDR1 LGHNA and CDR2 YSLEER. J was trimmed by 2 bases and V by 3 bases; bases with no gene match: 14. The CDR3 has 18 amino acids. The CDR3 is CASSQIPAGTGGNYGYTF. In DNA, the CDR3 is TGCGCCAGCAGCCAGATTCCCGCCGGGACAGGCGGAAACTATGGCTACACCTTC.

The CDR3 DNA follows: TGTGCCAGCAGCGTAGCTGGTCAGGGGCGGGTTAGCTCCTACAATGAGCAGTTCTTC. It yields the protein CASSVAGQGRVSSYNEQFF. The chain joins TRBV9 to TRBJ2-1; a possible D gene is TRBD1 (6 bases). The CDR3 length is 19 residues. CDR1 and CDR2 from the germline V gene are SGDLS and YYNGEE. The V end was cut by 0 bases, the J end by 0 bases, with 19 bases between. Full variable domain (rest looked up from reference TRBV9 and TRBJ2-1): DSGVTQTPKHLITATGQRVTLRCSPRSGDLSVYWYQQSLDQGLQFLIQYYNGEERAKGNILERFSAQQFPDLHSELNLSSLELGDSALYFCASSVAGQGRVSSYNEQFFGPGTRLTVL.

The chain employs TRBV5-1 and TRBJ2-4, with D hard to call. V was trimmed by 1 base and J by 0 bases, leaving 14 bases between them. CDR1 and CDR2 from the germline V gene are SGHRS and YFSETQ. This CDR3 has 17 amino acids. CDR3 DNA sequence: TGCGCCAGCAGCTTGTATGGGCAGACCTTAGCCAAAAACATTCAGTACTTC. Translation: CASSLYGQTLAKNIQYF.

The chain recombines TRBV6-5 with TRBJ2-5; TRBD1 aligns across 7 bases. Gene TRBJ2-7 matches the end of the DNA better, so the J call may be wrong. CDR1 is MNHEY and CDR2 is SVGAGI in the germline V gene. The CDR3 has 15 amino acids. The CDR3 region is CASSYRQGVFYEQYF. DNA for the CDR3: TGTGCCAGCAGTTACCGGCAGGGGGTCTTCTACGAGCAGTACTTC.

The V call is TRBV6-1, the J call TRBJ1-1; no firm D call. The germline gives CDR1 MNHNS, CDR2 SASEGT. With 6 bases removed from V and 4 bases from J, the gap between germline ends came to 6 bases. The CDR3 runs to 11 residues. For the CDR3, the DNA is TGTGCCAGCAGACAAGCCACTGAAGCTTTCTTT. It codes for CASRQATEAFF.

This chain connects TRBV6-4 to TRBJ2-3; 8 bases map to TRBD2. The germline CDR1 and CDR2 sequences are MRHNA and SNTAGT. V was pared by 4 bases and J by 4 bases, with 4 bases of the junction left unmatched. This CDR3 is built from 14 residues. The CDR3 reads CASSVIGGADTQYF. The CDR3 DNA follows: TGTGCCAGCAGTGTTATCGGGGGGGCAGATACGCAGTATTTT.

The chain uses TRBV28 and TRBJ1-2, with D possibly TRBD1 on 6 matching bases. Germline V gene sequence: CDR1 MDHEN, CDR2 SYDVKM. Trimming shortened V by 5 bases and J by 5 bases, and 15 bases separated the two germline ends. This CDR3 has 14 amino acids. The CDR3 DNA sequence: TGTGCCAGCAGTCCATCCACAGGGATGTATGGCTACACCTTC. Translated, it gives CASSPSTGMYGYTF.

This clone was seen a handful of times. V is TRBV4-1 and J is TRBJ2-5; possibly TRBD2 for D (6 bases). V was trimmed by 2 bases and J by 4 bases, leaving 8 bases between them. The CDR3 has 13 residues. Germline CDR1 is MGHRA and CDR2 is YSYEKL. Here the CDR3 DNA reads TGCGCCAGCAGCCAATGGCGGGGAGAGACCCAGTACTTC. Its protein product is CASSQWRGETQYF.

This clone was detected ten times or more. This sequence joins TRBV6-5 and TRBJ1-2; 7 bases fit TRBD1. This CDR3 has 13 amino acids. Germline V gene sequence: CDR1 MNHEY, CDR2 SVGAGI. Trimming cost V 6 bases and J 8 bases; bases outside gene matches: 9. The CDR3 reads CASSPGQVLGYTF. For the CDR3, the DNA is TGTGCCAGCAGCCCCGGACAGGTCCTAGGCTACACCTTC.

The J gene is TRBJ1-2, the V gene TRBV15; D unclear. This CDR3 region has 11 residues. Germline V gene lookup returns CDR1 LNHNV and CDR2 YYDKDF (reference sequence). The V and J ends lost 0 bases and 9 bases respectively, with 5 bases between them. The CDR3 DNA reads as TGTGCCACCAGCAGAGATCAAAGCTACACCTTC. Translated: CATSRDQSYTF. Using reference TRBV15 and TRBJ1-2 for the parts outside the CDR3, the full variable domain is DAMVIQNPRYQVTQFGKPVTLSCSQTLNHNVMYWYQQKSSQAPKLLFHYYDKDFNNEADTPDNFQSRRPNTSFCFLDIRSPGLGDTAMYLCATSRDQSYTFGSGTRLTVV.

This clone came up once. The chain is built from TRBV2 and TRBJ2-2; D is undetermined. Germline values: CDR1 SNHLY, CDR2 FYNNEI. The CDR3 has 12 amino acids. V dropped 6 bases and J dropped 1 base, with 3 bases sitting between them. CDR3 sequence reads: CASSRNTGELFF. The CDR3 DNA follows: TGTGCCAGCAGCCGGAACACCGGGGAGCTGTTTTTT.

In DNA form, the CDR3 reads TGTGCCAGCAGTGTTGACTCAGATACGCAGTATTTT. It yields the protein CASSVDSDTQYF. J is TRBJ2-3 and V is TRBV2; D gene unclear. The CDR3 sequence is 12 residues long. The germline V gene has CDR1 SNHLY and CDR2 FYNNEI. V was cut by 4 bases and J by 4 bases, with 6 bases left in between. Filled out from reference TRBV2 and TRBJ2-3, the complete variable domain reads EPEVTQTPSHQVTQMGQEVILRCVPISNHLYFYWYRQILGQKVEFLVSFYNNEISEKSEIFDDQFSVERPDGSNFTLKIRSTKLEDSAMYFCASSVDSDTQYFGPGTRLTVL.

The genes are TRBV2 and TRBJ2-7; D gene ambiguous. This CDR3 contains 13 residues. Germline V lookup: CDR1 SNHLY, CDR2 FYNNEI. Trimming stripped 7 bases from V and 4 bases from J, with 14 bases between. CDR3 sequence reads: CASMPTQSYEQYF. The CDR3 DNA reads TGTGCCAGCATGCCGACCCAGTCGTACGAGCAGTACTTC.

This clone was observed once. The CDR3 here is CASKGGNLATDTQYF. CDR3 sequence (DNA): TGCGCCAGCAAGGGAGGCAACTTAGCCACAGATACGCAGTATTTT. This rearrangement joins TRBV5-1 to TRBJ2-3, with a weak D call TRBD2 (6 bases). Per the germline V gene, CDR1 is SGHRS and CDR2 is YFSETQ. This CDR3 is built from 15 residues. Trimming shortened V by 6 bases and J by 2 bases, and 16 bases separated the two germline ends.

The gene calls are TRBV13 and TRBJ2-3, with D tentatively TRBD1 (6 bases). CDR3 length equals 13 residues. Between the trimmed V and J ends, which lost 0 bases and 8 bases, there was a span of 9 bases. Looked up from germline, CDR1 is PRHDT and CDR2 is FYEKMQ (reference sequence). This CDR3 reads CASSLGLGATQYF. As DNA, the CDR3 is TGTGCCAGCAGCTTAGGCCTGGGGGCTACGCAGTATTTT.

The rearrangement joins TRBV4-2 to TRBJ2-1; 9 nucleotides match TRBD2. Germline V gene data show CDR1 as LGHNA and CDR2 as YNFKEQ. The CDR3 is made up of 14 amino acids. V lost 4 bases to trimming and J lost 9 bases; unmatched junction nucleotides: 7. This chain's CDR3 is CASSREGGRGEQFF. The DNA of the CDR3 is TGTGCCAGCAGCCGCGAGGGCGGGAGGGGTGAGCAGTTCTTC.

CDR3 loop: CASSMGQLMNTEAFF. The DNA for the CDR3 is TGCGCCAGCAGCATGGGACAGCTCATGAACACTGAAGCTTTCTTT. The chain carries TRBV5-1 and TRBJ1-1; 7 bases are shared with TRBD1. This CDR3 has 15 amino acids. Germline V gene data show CDR1 as SGHRS and CDR2 as YFSETQ. With V trimmed by 4 bases and J by 0 bases, 6 bases remained unmatched.

The J gene is TRBJ1-1, the V gene TRBV7-9, with D tentatively TRBD1 (6 bases). Trimming took 5 bases from V and 0 from J, leaving 10 bases between them. The CDR3 covers 14 residues. Per the germline V gene, CDR1 is SEHNR and CDR2 is FQNEAQ (reference sequence). CDR3 in amino acids: CASSPDRMNTEAFF. In DNA, the CDR3 is TGTGCCAGCAGCCCGGACAGAATGAACACTGAAGCTTTCTTT.

This chain joins TRBV13 and TRBJ2-5; 9 nucleotides agree with TRBD1. With the DNA end fitting TRBJ2-7 better, the J assignment may be wrong. CDR3 length equals 15 residues. The V gene's germline CDR1 is PRHDT and CDR2 FYEKMQ (reference sequence). The DNA for the CDR3 is TGTGCCAGCAGTCCTTTCGGACAGGGGCTCTACGAGCAGTACTTC. Translated, it gives CASSPFGQGLYEQYF.